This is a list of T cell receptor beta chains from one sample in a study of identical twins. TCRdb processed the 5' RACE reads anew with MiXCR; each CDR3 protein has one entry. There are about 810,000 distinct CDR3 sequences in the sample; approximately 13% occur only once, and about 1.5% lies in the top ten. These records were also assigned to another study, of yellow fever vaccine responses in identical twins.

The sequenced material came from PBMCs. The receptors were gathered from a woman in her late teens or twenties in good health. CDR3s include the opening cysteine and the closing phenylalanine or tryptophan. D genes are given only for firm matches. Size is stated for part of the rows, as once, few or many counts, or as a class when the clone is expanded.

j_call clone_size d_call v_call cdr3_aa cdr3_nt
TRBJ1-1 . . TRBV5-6 CASSPRWQGGQEAFF TGTGCCAGCAGCCCCCGTTGGCAGGGAGGCCAGGAAGCTTTCTTT
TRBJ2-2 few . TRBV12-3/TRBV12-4 CASSWRDKPGELFF TGTGCCAGCAGTTGGCGGGACAAGCCCGGGGAGCTGTTTTTT
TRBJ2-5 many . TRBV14 CASSHRSVQETQYF TGTGCCAGCAGCCACCGGTCGGTCCAAGAGACCCAGTACTTC
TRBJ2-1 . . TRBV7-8 CASSRTNPGLTYYNEQFF TGTGCCAGCAGCCGCACTAACCCGGGACTCACCTACTACAATGAGCAGTTCTTC
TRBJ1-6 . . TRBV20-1 CSARDGVVEPLHF TGCAGTGCTAGAGATGGCGTAGTGGAGCCCCTCCACTTT
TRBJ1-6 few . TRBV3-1 CASSRGPSNSPLHF TGTGCCAGCAGCCGCGGGCCGTCAAATTCACCCCTCCACTTT
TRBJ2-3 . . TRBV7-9 CASSLPGGKDTQYF TGTGCCAGCAGCTTACCGGGGGGCAAGGATACGCAGTATTTT
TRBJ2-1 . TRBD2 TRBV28 CASSLPGTSGAYNEQFF TGTGCCAGCAGTTTACCAGGGACTAGCGGGGCGTACAATGAGCAGTTCTTC
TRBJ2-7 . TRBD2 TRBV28 CASRTGTSGSPEQYF TGTGCCAGCAGGACCGGGACTAGCGGGAGCCCTGAGCAGTACTTC
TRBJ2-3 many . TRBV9 CASSPQLGLDTQYF TGTGCCAGCAGCCCTCAGCTGGGACTCGATACGCAGTATTTT
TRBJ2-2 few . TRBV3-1 CASSSLFSGGNTGELFF TGTGCCAGCAGCTCACTGTTTTCGGGGGGCAACACCGGGGAGCTGTTTTTT
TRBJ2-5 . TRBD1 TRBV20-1 CSASPGTAQETQYF TGCAGTGCTAGTCCGGGGACAGCTCAAGAGACCCAGTACTTC
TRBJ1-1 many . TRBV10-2 CASSDGTFRDTEAFF TGCGCCAGCAGTGATGGGACCTTCCGAGATACTGAAGCTTTCTTT
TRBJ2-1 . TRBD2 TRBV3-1 CASTQVSGGRNEQFF TGTGCCAGCACTCAGGTTAGCGGGGGGAGGAATGAGCAGTTCTTC
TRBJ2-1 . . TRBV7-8 CASSLGGGRVAFF TGTGCCAGCAGCTTAGGGGGCGGCAGGGTGGCGTTCTTC
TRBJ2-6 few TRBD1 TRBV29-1 CSVADRDLGANVLTF TGCAGCGTTGCGGACAGGGATCTTGGGGCCAACGTCCTGACTTTC
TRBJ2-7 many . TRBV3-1 CASSQVNYEQYF TGTGCCAGCAGCCAAGTGAACTACGAGCAGTACTTC
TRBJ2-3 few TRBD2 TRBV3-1 CASSQGRTGLATTDTQYF TGTGCCAGCAGCCAAGGGCGGACGGGACTAGCGACCACAGATACGCAGTATTTT
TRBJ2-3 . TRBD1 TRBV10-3 CAISESIGLTGTDTQYF TGTGCCATCAGTGAGTCGATCGGTTTGACAGGGACAGATACGCAGTATTTT
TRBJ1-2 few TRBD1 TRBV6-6 CANWDRVYGYTF TGTGCCAACTGGGACAGGGTTTACGGCTACACCTTC
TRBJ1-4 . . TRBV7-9 CASSSVANEKLFF TGTGCCAGCAGCTCCGTAGCTAATGAAAAACTGTTTTTT
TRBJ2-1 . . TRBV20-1 CSGAGLTYNEQFF TGCAGTGGGGCGGGACTCACCTACAATGAGCAGTTCTTC
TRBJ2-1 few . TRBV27 CASSFPSDGVSYNEQFF TGTGCCAGCAGTTTCCCGAGCGATGGGGTTTCCTACAATGAGCAGTTCTTC
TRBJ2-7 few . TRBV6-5 CASSYSKRSYEQYF TGTGCCAGCAGTTACTCGAAACGGAGCTACGAGCAGTACTTC
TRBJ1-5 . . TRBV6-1 CASSETRNQPQHF TGTGCCAGCAGTGAGACACGGAATCAGCCCCAGCATTTT
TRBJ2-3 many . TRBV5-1 CASSFGSTDTQYF TGCGCCAGCAGCTTCGGCAGCACAGATACGCAGTATTTT
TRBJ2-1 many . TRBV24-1 CATRSPLGGQFF TGTGCCACCAGGAGTCCGCTCGGGGGGCAGTTCTTC
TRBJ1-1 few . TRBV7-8 CASSLATGATVEAFF TGTGCCAGCAGCTTAGCAACAGGAGCCACAGTGGAAGCTTTCTTT
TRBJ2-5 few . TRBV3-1 CASSQGRERKTQYF TGTGCCAGCAGCCAAGGACGGGAGAGAAAGACCCAGTACTTC
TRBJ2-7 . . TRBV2 CASSHGLGEQYF TGTGCCAGCAGTCACGGGCTTGGGGAGCAGTACTTC
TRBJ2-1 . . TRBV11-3 CASSLRSNNEQFF TGTGCCAGCAGCTTAAGGTCTAACAATGAGCAGTTCTTC
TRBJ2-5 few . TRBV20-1 CSASGHQSFQTQYF TGCAGTGCTAGCGGGCACCAGAGCTTCCAGACCCAGTACTTC
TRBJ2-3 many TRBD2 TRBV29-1 CSVEGLAGEVDTQYF TGCAGCGTCGAGGGACTAGCGGGAGAGGTGGATACGCAGTATTTT
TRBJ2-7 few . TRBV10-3 CAISDPKQGTTYEQYF TGTGCCATCAGTGACCCCAAACAGGGAACAACGTACGAGCAGTACTTC
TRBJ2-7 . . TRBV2 CASREGSGTVYEQYF TGTGCCAGCAGGGAGGGTAGCGGGACAGTCTACGAGCAGTACTTC
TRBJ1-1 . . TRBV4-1 CASSQETGHPLNTEAFF TGCGCCAGCAGCCAAGAGACAGGACATCCCTTGAACACTGAAGCTTTCTTT
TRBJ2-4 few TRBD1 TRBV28 CASSLRDRKNIQYF TGTGCCAGCAGTTTAAGGGACAGAAAAAACATTCAGTACTTC
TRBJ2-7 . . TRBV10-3 CAISESATAYEQYF TGTGCCATCAGTGAGTCGGCTACCGCCTACGAGCAGTACTTC
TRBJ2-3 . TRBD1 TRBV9 CASSVEPGQGCTDTQYF TGTGCCAGCAGCGTGGAACCGGGACAGGGTTGCACAGATACGCAGTATTTT
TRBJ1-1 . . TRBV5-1 CASSLFMVGGSTEAFF TGCGCCAGCAGCTTGTTCATGGTAGGAGGTTCCACTGAAGCTTTCTTT
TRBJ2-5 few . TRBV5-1 CASSLDPGVQETQYF TGCGCCAGCAGCTTGGATCCCGGGGTCCAGGAGACCCAGTACTTC
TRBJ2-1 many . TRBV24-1 CATSDPDRNNEQFF TGTGCCACCAGTGACCCTGACAGAAACAATGAGCAGTTCTTC
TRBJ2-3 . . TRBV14 CASSQQAAPTDTQYF TGTGCCAGCAGCCAACAGGCGGCCCCCACAGATACGCAGTATTTT
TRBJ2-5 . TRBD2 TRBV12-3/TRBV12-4 CASSLSGGALVRETQYF TGTGCCAGCAGTTTATCGGGGGGAGCCTTAGTGCGAGAGACCCAGTACTTC
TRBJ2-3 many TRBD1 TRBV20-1 CSAPDRGPSTDTQYF TGCAGTGCACCGGACAGGGGGCCTAGCACAGATACGCAGTATTTT
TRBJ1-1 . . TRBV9 CASSVEGRYTEAFF TGTGCCAGCAGCGTAGAGGGCAGGTACACTGAAGCTTTCTTT
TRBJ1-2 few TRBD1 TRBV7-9 CASSLTGTGPSYGYTF TGTGCCAGCAGCTTAACGGGGACAGGGCCAAGTTATGGCTACACCTTC
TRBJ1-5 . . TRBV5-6 CASSLWGGNQPQHF TGTGCCAGCAGCTTGTGGGGGGGGAATCAGCCCCAGCATTTT
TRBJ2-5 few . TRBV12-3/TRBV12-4 CASSLVYGYQETQYF TGTGCCAGCAGTTTAGTATATGGATACCAAGAGACCCAGTACTTC
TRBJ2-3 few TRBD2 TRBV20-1 CSARAGGGPSTDTQYF TGCAGTGCTAGAGCGGGCGGGGGGCCGAGCACAGATACGCAGTATTTT
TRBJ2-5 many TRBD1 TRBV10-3 CAIRDRGGETQYF TGTGCCATCAGGGACAGGGGTGGAGAGACCCAGTACTTC
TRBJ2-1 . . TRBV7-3 CASSLLVTPYNEQFF TGTGCCAGCAGCTTATTAGTGACACCCTACAATGAGCAGTTCTTC